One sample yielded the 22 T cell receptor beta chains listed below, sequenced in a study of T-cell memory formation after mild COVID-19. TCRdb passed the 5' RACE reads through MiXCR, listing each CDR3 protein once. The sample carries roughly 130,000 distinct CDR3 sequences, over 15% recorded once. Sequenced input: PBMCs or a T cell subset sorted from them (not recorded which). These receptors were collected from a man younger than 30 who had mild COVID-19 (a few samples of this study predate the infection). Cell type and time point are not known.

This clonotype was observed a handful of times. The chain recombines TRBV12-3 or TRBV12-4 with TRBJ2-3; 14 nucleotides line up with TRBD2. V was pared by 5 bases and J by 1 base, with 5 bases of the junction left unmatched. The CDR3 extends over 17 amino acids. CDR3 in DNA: TGTGCCAGCAGTCTCGGACTAGCGGGGGGCGGCACAGATACGCAGTATTTT. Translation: CASSLGLAGGGTDTQYF.

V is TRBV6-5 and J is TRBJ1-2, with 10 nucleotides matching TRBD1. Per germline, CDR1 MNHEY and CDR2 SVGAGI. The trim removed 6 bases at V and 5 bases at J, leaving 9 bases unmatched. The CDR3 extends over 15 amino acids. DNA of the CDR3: TGTGCCAGCAGGAGACAGGGGGCAAAGTGGTATGGCTACACCTTC. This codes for CASRRQGAKWYGYTF.

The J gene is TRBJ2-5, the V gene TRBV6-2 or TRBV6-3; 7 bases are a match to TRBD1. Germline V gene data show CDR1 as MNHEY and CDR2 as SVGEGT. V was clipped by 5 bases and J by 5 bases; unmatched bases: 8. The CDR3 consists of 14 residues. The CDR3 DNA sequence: TGTGCCAGCAGTGACAGACAGGGTCGGGAGACCCAGTACTTC. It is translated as CASSDRQGRETQYF.

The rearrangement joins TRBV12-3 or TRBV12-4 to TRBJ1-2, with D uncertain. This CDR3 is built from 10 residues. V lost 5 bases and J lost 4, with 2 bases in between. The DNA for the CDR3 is TGTGCCAGCAGTCTCTATGGCTACACCTTC. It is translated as CASSLYGYTF.

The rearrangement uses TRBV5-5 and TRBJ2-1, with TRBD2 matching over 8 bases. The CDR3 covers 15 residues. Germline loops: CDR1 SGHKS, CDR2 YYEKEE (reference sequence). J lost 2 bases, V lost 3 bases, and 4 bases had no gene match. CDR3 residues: CASSSGGGTYNEQFF. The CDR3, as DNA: TGTGCCAGCAGCTCAGGCGGGGGGACCTACAATGAGCAGTTCTTC.

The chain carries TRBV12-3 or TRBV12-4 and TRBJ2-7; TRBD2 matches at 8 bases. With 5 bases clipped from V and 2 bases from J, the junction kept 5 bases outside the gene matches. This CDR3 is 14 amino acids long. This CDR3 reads CASSPGLGPYEQYF. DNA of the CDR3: TGTGCCAGCAGTCCGGGACTAGGGCCCTACGAGCAGTACTTC.

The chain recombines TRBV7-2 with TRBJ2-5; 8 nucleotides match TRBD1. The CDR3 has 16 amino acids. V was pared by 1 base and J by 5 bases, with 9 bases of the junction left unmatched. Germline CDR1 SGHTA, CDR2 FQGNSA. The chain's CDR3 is CASSLVVPGGRETQYF. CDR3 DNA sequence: TGTGCCAGCAGCTTAGTGGTGCCAGGGGGCCGTGAGACCCAGTACTTC.

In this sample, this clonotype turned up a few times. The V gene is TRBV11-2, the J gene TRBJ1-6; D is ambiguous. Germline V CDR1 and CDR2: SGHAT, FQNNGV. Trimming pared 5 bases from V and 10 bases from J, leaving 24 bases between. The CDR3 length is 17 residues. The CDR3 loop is CASSHLIGSWGRSPLHF. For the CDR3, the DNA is TGTGCCAGCAGCCACCTCATAGGGTCTTGGGGAAGGTCACCCCTCCACTTT. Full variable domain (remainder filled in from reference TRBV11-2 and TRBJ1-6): EAGVAQSPRYKIIEKRQSVAFWCNPISGHATLYWYQQILGQGPKLLIQFQNNGVVDDSQLPKDRFSAERLKGVDSTLKIQPAKLEDSAVYLCASSHLIGSWGRSPLHFGNGTRLTVT.

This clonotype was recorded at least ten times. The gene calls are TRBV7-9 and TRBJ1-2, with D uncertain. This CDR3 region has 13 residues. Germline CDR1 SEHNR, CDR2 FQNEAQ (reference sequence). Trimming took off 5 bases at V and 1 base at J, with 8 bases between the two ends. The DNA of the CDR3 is TGTGCCAGCAGCCTTACGGATAACTATGGCTACACCTTC. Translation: CASSLTDNYGYTF.

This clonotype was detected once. Here the CDR3 DNA reads TGCAGCGTTCTGAGGGGCTACGAGCAGTACTTC. Amino acid sequence: CSVLRGYEQYF. The chain links TRBV29-1 to TRBJ2-7; D might be TRBD1 or TRBD2, each matching 5 bases. Trimming shortened V by 5 bases and J by 3 bases, and 8 bases separated the two germline ends. This CDR3 is 11 amino acids long. Germline V gene sequence: CDR1 SQVTM, CDR2 ANQGSEA.

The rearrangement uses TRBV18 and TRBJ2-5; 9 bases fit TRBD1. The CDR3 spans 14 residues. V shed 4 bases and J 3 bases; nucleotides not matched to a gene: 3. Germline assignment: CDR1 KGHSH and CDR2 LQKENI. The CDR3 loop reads CASSRDRAEETQYF. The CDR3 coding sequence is TGTGCCAGCTCACGGGACAGGGCGGAAGAGACCCAGTACTTC. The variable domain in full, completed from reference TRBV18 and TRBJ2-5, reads NAGVMQNPRHLVRRRGQEARLRCSPMKGHSHVYWYRQLPEEGLKFMVYLQKENIIDESGMPKERFSAEFPKEGPSILRIQQVVRGDSAAYFCASSRDRAEETQYFGPGTRLLVL.

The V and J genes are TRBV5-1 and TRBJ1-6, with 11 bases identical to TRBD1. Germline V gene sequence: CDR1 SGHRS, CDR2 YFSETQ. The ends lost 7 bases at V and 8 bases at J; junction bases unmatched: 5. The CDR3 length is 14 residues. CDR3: CASGRTGGDSPLHF. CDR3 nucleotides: TGCGCCAGCGGACGGACAGGGGGCGATTCACCCCTCCACTTT.

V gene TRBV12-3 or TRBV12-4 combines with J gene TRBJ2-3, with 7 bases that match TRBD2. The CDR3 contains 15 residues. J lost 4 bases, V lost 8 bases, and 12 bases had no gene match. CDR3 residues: CASALLTGGADTQYF. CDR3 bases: TGTGCCAGCGCACTGCTCACGGGGGGAGCAGATACGCAGTATTTT.

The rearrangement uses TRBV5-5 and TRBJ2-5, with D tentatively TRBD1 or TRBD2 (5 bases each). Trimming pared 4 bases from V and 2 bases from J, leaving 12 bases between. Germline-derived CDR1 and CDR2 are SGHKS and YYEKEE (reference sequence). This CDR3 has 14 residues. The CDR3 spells CASSQGPMQETQYF. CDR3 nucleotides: TGTGCCAGCAGCCAGGGACCGATGCAAGAGACCCAGTACTTC.

This chain's CDR3 is CASSFMTGSTDTQYF. CDR3 DNA: TGTGCCAGCAGCTTCATGACGGGTAGCACAGATACGCAGTATTTT. The rearrangement joins TRBV7-2 to TRBJ2-3; unclear D gene. This CDR3 contains 15 residues. Germline V gene sequence: CDR1 SGHTA, CDR2 FQGNSA. V lost 3 bases and J lost 0, with 10 bases in between.

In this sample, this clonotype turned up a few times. The CDR3 sequence is CASMRRGPQETQYF. The CDR3 DNA sequence: TGCGCCAGCATGCGGCGGGGGCCCCAAGAGACCCAGTACTTC. This chain joins TRBV10-2 and TRBJ2-5, with a possible D match to TRBD2 (7 bases). Germline V lookup: CDR1 WSHSY, CDR2 SAAADI. V lost 7 bases and J lost 1, with 13 bases in between. The CDR3 covers 14 residues.

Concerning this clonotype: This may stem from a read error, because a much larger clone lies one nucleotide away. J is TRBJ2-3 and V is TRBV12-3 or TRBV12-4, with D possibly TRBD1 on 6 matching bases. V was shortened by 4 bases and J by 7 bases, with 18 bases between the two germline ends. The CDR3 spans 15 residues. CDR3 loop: CASSYRVQGTYTQYF. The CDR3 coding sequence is TGTGCCAGCAGTTACCGGGTTCAGGGGACATATACGCAGTATTTT.

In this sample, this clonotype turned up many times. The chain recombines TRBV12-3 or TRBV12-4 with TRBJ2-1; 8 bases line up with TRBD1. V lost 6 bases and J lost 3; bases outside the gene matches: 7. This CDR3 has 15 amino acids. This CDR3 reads CASRSSGGYYNEQFF. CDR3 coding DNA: TGTGCCAGCAGGTCCTCAGGGGGCTACTACAATGAGCAGTTCTTC.

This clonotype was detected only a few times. The CDR3 DNA reads TGTGCCAGCAGACCCCCGGGGGGCTCCTACGAGCAGTACTTC. Its translation is CASRPPGGSYEQYF. The chain uses TRBV7-2 and TRBJ2-7; the match to TRBD2 covers 7 bases. Germline-derived CDR1 and CDR2 are SGHTA and FQGNSA. The CDR3 has 14 residues. The V gene end was trimmed by 6 bases and the J gene end by 0 bases; junction bases not matched to a gene: 5.

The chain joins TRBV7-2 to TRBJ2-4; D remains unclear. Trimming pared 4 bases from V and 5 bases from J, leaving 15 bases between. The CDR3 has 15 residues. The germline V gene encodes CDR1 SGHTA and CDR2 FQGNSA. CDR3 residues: CASSSPRPHQNIQYF. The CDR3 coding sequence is TGTGCCAGCAGCTCCCCCCGTCCCCACCAAAACATTCAGTACTTC.

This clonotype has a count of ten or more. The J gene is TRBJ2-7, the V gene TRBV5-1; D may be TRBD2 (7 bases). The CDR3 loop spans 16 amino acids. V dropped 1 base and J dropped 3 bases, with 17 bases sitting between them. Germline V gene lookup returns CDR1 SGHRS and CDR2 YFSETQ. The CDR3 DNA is TGCGCCAGCAGCTTGAGGGGGGGCCGTAACAACTACGAGCAGTACTTC. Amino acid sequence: CASSLRGGRNNYEQYF.

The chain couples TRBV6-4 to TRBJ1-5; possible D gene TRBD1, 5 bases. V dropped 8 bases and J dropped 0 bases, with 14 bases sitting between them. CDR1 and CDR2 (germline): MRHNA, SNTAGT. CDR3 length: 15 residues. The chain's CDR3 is CASEGTDNSNQPQHF. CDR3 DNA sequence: TGTGCCAGCGAAGGGACGGACAATAGCAATCAGCCCCAGCATTTT.